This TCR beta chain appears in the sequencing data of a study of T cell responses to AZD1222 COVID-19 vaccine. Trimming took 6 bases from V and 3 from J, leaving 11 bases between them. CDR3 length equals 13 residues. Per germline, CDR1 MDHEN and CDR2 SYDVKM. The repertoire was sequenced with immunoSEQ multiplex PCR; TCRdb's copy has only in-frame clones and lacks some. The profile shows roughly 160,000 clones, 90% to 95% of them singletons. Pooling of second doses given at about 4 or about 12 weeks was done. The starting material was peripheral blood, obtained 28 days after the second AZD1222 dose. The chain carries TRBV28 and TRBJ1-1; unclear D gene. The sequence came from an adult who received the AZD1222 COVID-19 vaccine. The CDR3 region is CASSPREYTEAFF. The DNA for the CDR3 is TGTGCCAGCAGCCCTCGGGAGTACACTGAAGCTTTCTTT.